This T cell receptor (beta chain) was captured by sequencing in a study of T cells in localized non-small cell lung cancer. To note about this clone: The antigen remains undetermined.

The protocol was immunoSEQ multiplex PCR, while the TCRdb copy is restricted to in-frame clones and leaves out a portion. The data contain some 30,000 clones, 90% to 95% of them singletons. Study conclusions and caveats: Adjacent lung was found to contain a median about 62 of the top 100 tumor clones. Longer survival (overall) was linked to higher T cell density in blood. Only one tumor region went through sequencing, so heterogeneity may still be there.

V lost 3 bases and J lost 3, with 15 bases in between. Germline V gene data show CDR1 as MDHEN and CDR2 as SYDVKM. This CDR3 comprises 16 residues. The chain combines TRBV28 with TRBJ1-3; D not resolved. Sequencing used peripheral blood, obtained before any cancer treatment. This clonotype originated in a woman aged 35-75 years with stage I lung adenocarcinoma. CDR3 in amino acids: CASSLSGPNNGNTIYF. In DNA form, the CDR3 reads TGTGCCAGCAGTTTGTCCGGGCCAAACAATGGAAACACCATATATTTT.